One T cell receptor beta chain is described in this entry. This receptor's antigen is unknown. Base qualities were left out, and no much larger clone turns up one base away. The data were taken from a study of blood T cell repertoires in COVID-19 (dated by TCRdb to about 2020). In terms of the full investigation: Samples from collaborators originated in the United States, Italy and Spain and spanned both the acute and convalescent phases of COVID-19. The samples were drawn from the first 160 participants of the ongoing ImmuneRACE study and from 1,254 subjects provided by 6 global collaborators. Nearly every sample came with metadata listing a de-identified subject ID, COVID-19 status, age in years and sex. A freely available public database, intended as a resource for researchers studying the immune response to SARS-CoV-2, is where the repertoires were released. Where HLA class I and class II types were available, the types were taken from metadata supplied by the sample provider, not from assay-based typing. The dataset comprised deeply sampled blood TCRbeta repertoires from subjects exposed to, actively infected with, or recovered from COVID-19. The prospective study material was composed of cDNA or gDNA derived from T cells, B-cell-depleted T cells, or PBMCs.

Counted from cysteine to phenylalanine, this CDR3 has 14 amino acids. Solely the CDR3 DNA is kept, with 42 bases framed from the first base. V is pruned by 6 bases and J by 0 bases, leaving 5 bases of the junction without a gene match. The germline V gene (reference sequence) supplies CDR1 LNHDA and CDR2 SQIVND. TCRbeta CDR3 regions were amplified from genomic DNA using the immunoSEQ Assay, a bias-controlled multiplex PCR. Per the authors' processing: Within the assay, amplification of reference gene primers was used to estimate how many nucleated cells each sample contained. To quantify the absolute abundance of each unique TCRbeta CDR3 rearrangement, sequence reads were collapsed and filtered. Productive Simpson clonality was computed per sample as the square root of Simpson's diversity index over productive rearrangements. Sourced from immuneACCESS, this table was stored by TCRdb with only in-frame sequences that have V and J called. A share of the clones is absent; for the studies checked, an unresolved V gene accounts for under half, and the remainder has no known explanation. Clonal size and the V and J genes are those of that table, whereas D and trimming came from the DNA. The sample contains 70,000 to 85,000 clones, more than 65% of them found a single time. The ten largest clones capture approximately 12% of the sample.

Each collaborating institution followed its own protocols to collect whole blood in K2EDTA tubes. Collaborator samples were shipped for TCRbeta analysis as frozen whole blood, isolated PBMCs, or DNA extracted from either sample type. General findings and caveats noted by the study authors: The quantity of clinical and demographic metadata differed by source and by participant and was supplied without curation.

The sequencing input was peripheral blood. The chain is encoded by TRBV19 joined to TRBJ2-7; TRBD1 fits 7 bases in the junction. This TCR came from a man older than 75 with acute or convalescent COVID-19. Here is the DNA: TGTGCCAGTAGCCGACAGGGAAGCTCCTACGAGCAGTACTTC. It codes for CASSRQGSSYEQYF.